This T cell receptor (beta chain) was captured by sequencing in a study of shared clonotypes between healthy human individuals. The genomic DNA of each subset was split evenly across several immunoSEQ plates. Assay: immunoSEQ multiplex PCR; the TCRdb copy retains only in-frame clones and omits some. Altogether under 600,000 clones are present, roughly 95% being singletons, with the ten largest covering around 0.066%. As regards this clone: The antigen remains undetermined.

The CDR3 totals 15 residues. The V and J ends lost 3 bases and 0 bases respectively, with 10 bases between them. CDR1 is SGHRS, CDR2 YFSETQ, per germline. The donors were all Caucasian adults (living in Nashville, Tennessee). Study-wide findings and caveats: Shared across several donors were about 4.8% of the naive CD4 clonotypes.

The sequencing input was naive CD4+ T cells sorted from blood. Subset denoted: CD45RA+ positively selected. This clonotype originated in a woman between 25 and 40 years old in good health. This chain uses TRBV5-1 with TRBJ1-3; a possible D gene is TRBD1 (6 bases). CDR3 protein: CASSSGHRSGNTIYF. The CDR3 DNA follows: TGCGCCAGCAGCTCGGGACACCGCTCTGGAAACACCATATATTTT.